This passage covers 15 T cell receptor beta chains from one sample sequenced in a study of prognosis after radiotherapy for stage I lung cancer (dated by TCRdb to the early 2020s). Sequencing used an Illumina HiSeq 3000. Two rounds of multiplex PCR were used to amplify the TCR beta CDR3 region from genomic DNA. The first PCR round used primers specific to each TRBV and TRBJ gene, and the primer sequences were filed in Chinese patent CN105087789A. TCRdb reworked the public reads: Q25 trimming with fastp, MiXCR clone assembly, productive beta chains retained. For every CDR3 protein sequence, its rows merge into one entry that carries the most common genes and DNA. The sample table lists about 18,000 distinct CDR3 sequences, about 15% of them with a count of one. Of the sample, around 41% falls within the top ten clones. The input for sequencing was PBMCs, taken before or after stereotactic body radiation therapy (not recorded which). Receptor source: a donor aged 50 or older with non-small cell lung cancer.

The V gene is TRBV11-3, the J gene TRBJ2-5; 15 bases are shared with TRBD2. CDR1 is SGHNT and CDR2 is YENEEA in the germline V gene. CDR3 length: 18 amino acids. V shed 5 bases, J shed 5 bases, and the junction held 12 bases outside the gene matches. The CDR3 loop is CASSTLTGTSGGWETQYF. Written as DNA, the CDR3 is TGTGCCAGCAGCACCCTCACCGGGACTAGCGGGGGGTGGGAGACCCAGTACTTC.

Comments on this clonotype: A far larger clone is only one base removed, so a read error is likely. The chain employs TRBV28 and TRBJ2-1; 10 bases fit TRBD2. From germline, CDR1 is MDHEN and CDR2 SYDVKM. The CDR3 spans 16 residues. Losses at the gene ends were 5 bases for V and 10 bases for J; bases not matched to a gene: 14. CDR3 sequence: CASSSTSGDSSYEQFF. In DNA, the CDR3 is TGTGCCAGCAGTAGCACTAGCGGGGATAGCTCCTACGAGCAGTTCTTC.

This clonotype has ten or more counts. This sequence joins TRBV19 and TRBJ2-3; 7 bases align to TRBD2. The CDR3 runs to 17 residues. The V and J ends lost 3 bases and 0 bases, in that order; junction bases with no gene match: 9. CDR1 is LNHDA and CDR2 is SQIVND in the germline V gene (reference sequence). The CDR3, as DNA: TGTGCCAGTAGTATTGGACTTCGGGGAGGGAGCACAGATACGCAGTATTTT. Protein sequence: CASSIGLRGGSTDTQYF.

This clonotype was counted at least ten times. The rearrangement uses TRBV6-1 and TRBJ2-2; tentatively, D is TRBD2 (5 bases). V was shortened by 6 bases and J by 7 bases, with 12 bases between the two germline ends. From germline, CDR1 is MNHNS and CDR2 SASEGT. The CDR3 extends over 13 amino acids. The CDR3 is CASSRDRGGELFF. For the CDR3, the DNA is TGTGCCAGCAGCCGGGATCGGGGCGGGGAGCTGTTTTTT.

This clonotype was detected ten times or more. The V gene is TRBV20-1, the J gene TRBJ2-1, with 7 bases fitting TRBD2. CDR1 is DFQATT, CDR2 SNEGSKA, per germline (reference sequence). The CDR3 extends over 12 amino acids. In DNA, the CDR3 is TGCAGGCAGGGAGGGGATTACAATGAGCAGTTCTTC. Its protein is CRQGGDYNEQFF.

This clonotype has ten or more counts. J is TRBJ1-3 and V is TRBV30, with no clear D. The V end was cut by 0 bases, the J end by 0 bases, with 9 bases between. CDR1 is GTSNPN and CDR2 is SVGIG in the germline V gene (reference sequence). This CDR3 region has 15 residues. The CDR3 nucleotides are TGTGCCTGGAGTGTTCCCCACGACTCTGGAAACACCATATATTTT. Translation gives CAWSVPHDSGNTIYF.

This clonotype was seen many times. The J gene is TRBJ1-2, the V gene TRBV5-4; the D gene is possibly TRBD1 (6 bases). Germline-derived CDR1 and CDR2 are SGHNT and YYREEE (reference sequence). The CDR3 sequence is 16 residues long. The V gene lost 4 bases and the J gene lost 0 bases, with 16 bases spanning the gap. Here the CDR3 DNA reads TGTGCCAGCAGCCAAGGACAGTTGGGGGCTAACTATGGCTACACCTTC. It encodes CASSQGQLGANYGYTF.

This clonotype showed up many times. The chain carries TRBV11-2 and TRBJ1-4; maybe TRBD1 (5 bases). V gave up 2 bases and J gave up 5 bases, with 15 bases separating them. Germline CDR1 reads SGHAT; CDR2 reads FQNNGV. The CDR3 is made up of 16 amino acids. CDR3 region: CASSLSAGTSNEKLFF. The DNA for the CDR3 is TGTGCCAGCAGCTTAAGCGCCGGGACCTCCAATGAAAAACTGTTTTTT.

This clonotype was picked up many times. CDR3 sequence (DNA): TGTGCCAGCAGCCTGACTAGCTTGAAAGAGACCCAGTACTTC. It is translated as CASSLTSLKETQYF. The chain combines TRBV9 with TRBJ2-5; the match to TRBD2 covers 7 bases. The CDR3 sequence is 14 residues long. J gave up 3 bases and V 4 bases, and 6 bases lay outside the gene matches. Germline CDR1 and CDR2: SGDLS and YYNGEE.

As concerns this clonotype: This likely traces to a read error, being one base from a far larger clone. This sequence joins TRBV2 and TRBJ1-1; 8 nucleotides agree with TRBD1. Per germline, CDR1 SNHLY and CDR2 FYNNEI. CDR3 length: 15 residues. CDR3 in DNA: TGTGCCAGCAGCCTCCAGGGGGCTGCGAACACTGAATCTTTCTTT. Residues: CASSLQGAANTESFF.

This clonotype has ten or more counts. The rearrangement uses TRBV14 and TRBJ2-1; no definite D call. CDR3 length: 15 amino acids. V lost 3 bases to trimming and J lost 2 bases, with 11 bases between them. The germline CDR1 and CDR2 sequences are SGHDN and FVKESK. This CDR3 is CASSHRRTTYNEQFF. CDR3 DNA: TGTGCCAGCAGCCATCGGAGAACCACCTACAATGAGCAGTTCTTC.

This clonotype was observed many times. CDR3 sequence: CASWDSDTDTQYF. Here the CDR3 DNA reads TGTGCCAGTTGGGACAGCGACACAGATACGCAGTATTTT. The V gene is TRBV12-3 or TRBV12-4, the J gene TRBJ2-3, with TRBD1 identical over 7 bases. Trimming removed 9 bases from V and 2 bases from J; junction bases left unmatched: 5. This CDR3 is built from 13 residues.

This clonotype appeared many times. V is TRBV6-1 and J is TRBJ1-6; 9 nucleotides agree with TRBD1. The germline V gene encodes CDR1 MNHNS and CDR2 SASEGT. V shed 7 bases and J 9 bases; nucleotides not matched to a gene: 7. This CDR3 is built from 14 residues. CDR3 DNA: TGTGCCAGCACCCCGGGACAGGGAGGTTCACCCCTCCACTTT. Amino acid sequence: CASTPGQGGSPLHF.

This clonotype occurred many times. V gene TRBV7-3 combines with J gene TRBJ2-5; the D gene is possibly TRBD1 (5 bases). Germline CDR1 reads SGHTA; CDR2 reads FQGTGA. This CDR3 spans 15 amino acids. Trimming took 6 bases from V and 2 from J, leaving 16 bases between them. CDR3: CASSSEAGPQETQYF. CDR3 coding DNA: TGTGCCAGCAGTTCAGAGGCAGGGCCACAAGAGACCCAGTACTTC.

This clonotype was seen repeatedly, ten times or more. V usage is TRBV6-1 and J usage is TRBJ2-7; D is perhaps TRBD1 (6 bases). The CDR3 length is 15 residues. Trimming cost V 3 bases and J 0 bases, with 12 bases left between them. The germline gives CDR1 MNHNS, CDR2 SASEGT. CDR3 DNA: TGTGCCAGCAGTGAGTCACAGGGCCACTCCTACGAGCAGTACGTC. Translating it yields CASSESQGHSYEQYV.